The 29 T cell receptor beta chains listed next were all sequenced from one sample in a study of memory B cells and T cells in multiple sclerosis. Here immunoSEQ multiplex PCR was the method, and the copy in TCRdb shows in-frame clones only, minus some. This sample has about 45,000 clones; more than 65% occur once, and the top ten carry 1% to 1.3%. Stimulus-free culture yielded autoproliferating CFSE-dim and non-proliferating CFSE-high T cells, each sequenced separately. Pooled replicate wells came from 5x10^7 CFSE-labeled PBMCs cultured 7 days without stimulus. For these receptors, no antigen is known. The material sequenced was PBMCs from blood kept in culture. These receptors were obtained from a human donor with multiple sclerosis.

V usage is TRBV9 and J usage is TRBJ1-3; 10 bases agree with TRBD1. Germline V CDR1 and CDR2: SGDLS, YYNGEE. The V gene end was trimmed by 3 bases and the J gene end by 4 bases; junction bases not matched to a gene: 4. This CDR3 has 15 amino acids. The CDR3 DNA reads TGTGCCAGCAGCGGACAGGGGGCTGGAGGAAACACCATATATTTT. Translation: CASSGQGAGGNTIYF.

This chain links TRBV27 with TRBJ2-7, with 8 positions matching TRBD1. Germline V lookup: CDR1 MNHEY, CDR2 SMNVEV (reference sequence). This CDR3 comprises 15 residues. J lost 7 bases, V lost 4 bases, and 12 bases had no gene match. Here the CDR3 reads CASSSGFQGAGEQYF. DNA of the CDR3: TGTGCCAGCAGTTCGGGGTTTCAGGGGGCGGGGGAGCAGTACTTC.

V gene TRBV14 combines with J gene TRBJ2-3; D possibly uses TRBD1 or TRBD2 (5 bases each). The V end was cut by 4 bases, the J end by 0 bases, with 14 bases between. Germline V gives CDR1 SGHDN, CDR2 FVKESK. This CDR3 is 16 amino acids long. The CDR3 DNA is TGTGCCAGCAGCCCGGGGACGCGTTCTAGCACAGATACGCAGTATTTT. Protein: CASSPGTRSSTDTQYF. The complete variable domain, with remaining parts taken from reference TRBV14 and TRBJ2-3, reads EAGVTQFPSHSVIEKGQTVTLRCDPISGHDNLYWYRRVMGKEIKFLLHFVKESKQDESGMPNNRFLAERTGGTYSTLKVQPAELEDSGVYFCASSPGTRSSTDTQYFGPGTRLTVL.

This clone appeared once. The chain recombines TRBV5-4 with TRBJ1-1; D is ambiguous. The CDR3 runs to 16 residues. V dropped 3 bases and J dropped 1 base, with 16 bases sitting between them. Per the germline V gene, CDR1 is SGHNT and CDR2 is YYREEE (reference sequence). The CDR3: CASSSGSYSSNTEAFF. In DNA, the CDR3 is TGTGCCAGCAGCTCCGGGTCCTACTCCTCGAACACTGAAGCTTTCTTT.

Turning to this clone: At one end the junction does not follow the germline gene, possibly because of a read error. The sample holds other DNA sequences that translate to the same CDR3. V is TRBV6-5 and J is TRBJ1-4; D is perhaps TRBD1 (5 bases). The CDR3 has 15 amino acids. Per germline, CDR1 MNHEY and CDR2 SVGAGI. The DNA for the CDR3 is TGTGCCAGCAGCACCCAGGGCTTTACGAGTGAAAAGCTGTTTTTT. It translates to CASSTQGFTSEKLFF.

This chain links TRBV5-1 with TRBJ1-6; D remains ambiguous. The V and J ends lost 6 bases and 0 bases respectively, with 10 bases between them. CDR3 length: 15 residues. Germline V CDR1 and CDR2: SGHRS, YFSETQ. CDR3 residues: CASTRGSSYNSPLHF. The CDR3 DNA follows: TGCGCCAGCACTCGCGGGAGCTCCTATAATTCACCCCTCCACTTT.

The CDR3 loop is CASSIRQGANQPQHF. As DNA, the CDR3 is TGTGCCAGTAGTATAAGGCAGGGGGCAAATCAGCCCCAGCATTTT. The chain is built from TRBV19 and TRBJ1-5, with TRBD1 matching 8 bases. The CDR3 totals 15 residues. Germline assignment: CDR1 LNHDA and CDR2 SQIVND (reference sequence). After removal of 2 bases from V and 4 bases from J, the junction contained 4 bases not matched to a gene.

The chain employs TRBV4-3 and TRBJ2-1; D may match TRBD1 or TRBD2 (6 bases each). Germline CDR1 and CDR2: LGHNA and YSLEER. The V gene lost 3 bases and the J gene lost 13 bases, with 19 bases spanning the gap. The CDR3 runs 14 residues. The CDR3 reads CASSHNTGAGLQFF. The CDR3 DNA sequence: TGCGCCAGCAGCCACAACACGGGGGCGGGGCTACAGTTCTTC.

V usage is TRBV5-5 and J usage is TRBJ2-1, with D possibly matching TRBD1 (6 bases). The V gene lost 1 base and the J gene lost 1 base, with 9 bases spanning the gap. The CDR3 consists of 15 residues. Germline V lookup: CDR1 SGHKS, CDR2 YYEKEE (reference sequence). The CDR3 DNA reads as TGTGCCAGCAGCTTGTCAGGGGTGTCCTACAATGAGCAGTTCTTC. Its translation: CASSLSGVSYNEQFF.

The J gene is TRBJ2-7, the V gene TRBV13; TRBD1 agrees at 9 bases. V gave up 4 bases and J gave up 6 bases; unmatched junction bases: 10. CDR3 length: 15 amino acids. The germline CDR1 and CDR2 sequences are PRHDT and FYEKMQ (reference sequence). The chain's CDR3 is CASSSQGQGVGEQYF. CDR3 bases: TGTGCCAGCAGCTCCCAGGGACAGGGTGTGGGCGAGCAGTACTTC.

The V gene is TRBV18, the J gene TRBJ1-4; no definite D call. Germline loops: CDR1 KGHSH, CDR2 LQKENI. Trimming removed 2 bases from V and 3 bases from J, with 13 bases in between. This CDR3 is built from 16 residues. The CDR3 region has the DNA TGTGCCAGCTCACCAGAGATAAGTGGAGCTAATGAAAAACTGTTTTTT. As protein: CASSPEISGANEKLFF.

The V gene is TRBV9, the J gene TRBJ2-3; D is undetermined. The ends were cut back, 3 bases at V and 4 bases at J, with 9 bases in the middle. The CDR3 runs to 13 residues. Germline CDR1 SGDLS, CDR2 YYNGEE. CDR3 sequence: CASSASHADTQYF. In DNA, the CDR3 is TGTGCCAGCAGCGCCTCCCACGCAGATACGCAGTATTTT.

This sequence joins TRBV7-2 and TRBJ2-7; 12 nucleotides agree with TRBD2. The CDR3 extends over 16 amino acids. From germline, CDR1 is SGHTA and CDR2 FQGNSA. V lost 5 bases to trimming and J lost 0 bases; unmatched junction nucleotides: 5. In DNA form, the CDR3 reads TGTGCCAGCAGCCCTGGACTAGCGGGGCCCTCCTACGAGCAGTACTTC. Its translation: CASSPGLAGPSYEQYF.

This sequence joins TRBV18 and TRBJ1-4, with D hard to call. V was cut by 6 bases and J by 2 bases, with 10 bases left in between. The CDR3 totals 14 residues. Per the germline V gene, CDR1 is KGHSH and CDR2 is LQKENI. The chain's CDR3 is CASSAVLTNEKLFF. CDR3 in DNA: TGTGCCAGCTCTGCTGTATTGACTAATGAAAAACTGTTTTTT. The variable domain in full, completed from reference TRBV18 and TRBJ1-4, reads NAGVMQNPRHLVRRRGQEARLRCSPMKGHSHVYWYRQLPEEGLKFMVYLQKENIIDESGMPKERFSAEFPKEGPSILRIQQVVRGDSAAYFCASSAVLTNEKLFFGSGTQLSVL.

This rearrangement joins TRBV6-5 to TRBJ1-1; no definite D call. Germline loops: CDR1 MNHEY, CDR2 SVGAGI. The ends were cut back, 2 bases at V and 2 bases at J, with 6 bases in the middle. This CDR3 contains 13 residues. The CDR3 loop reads CASSYSRNTEAFF. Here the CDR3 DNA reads TGTGCCAGCAGTTACAGCAGAAACACTGAAGCTTTCTTT.

The CDR3 spells CASSLSTTAEQYF. The CDR3 DNA reads as TGTGCCAGCAGCTTATCGACAACCGCCGAGCAGTACTTC. The rearrangement joins TRBV9 to TRBJ2-7; D remains unclear. This CDR3 region has 13 residues. From germline, CDR1 is SGDLS and CDR2 YYNGEE. Trimming stripped 4 bases from V and 6 bases from J, with 14 bases between.

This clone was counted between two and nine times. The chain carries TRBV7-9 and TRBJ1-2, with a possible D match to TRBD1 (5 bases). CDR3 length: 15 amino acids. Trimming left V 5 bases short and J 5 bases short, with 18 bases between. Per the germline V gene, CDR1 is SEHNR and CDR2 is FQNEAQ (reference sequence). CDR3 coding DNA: TGTGCCAGCAGCCCCTTGCCGGGTCGGGGGTATGGCTACACCTTC. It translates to CASSPLPGRGYGYTF.

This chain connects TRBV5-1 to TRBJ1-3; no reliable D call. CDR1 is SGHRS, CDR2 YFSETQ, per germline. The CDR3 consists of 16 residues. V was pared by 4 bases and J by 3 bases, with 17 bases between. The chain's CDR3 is CASSPTLTRRGNTIYF. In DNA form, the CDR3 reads TGCGCCAGCAGCCCGACCCTTACAAGGCGTGGAAACACCATATATTTT.

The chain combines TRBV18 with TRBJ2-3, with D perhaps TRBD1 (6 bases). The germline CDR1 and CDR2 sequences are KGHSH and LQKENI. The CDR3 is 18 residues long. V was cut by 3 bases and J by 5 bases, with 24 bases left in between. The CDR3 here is CASSPYTAVGQTGDTQYF. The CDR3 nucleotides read TGTGCCAGCTCACCTTACACGGCTGTTGGACAGACGGGAGATACGCAGTATTTT.

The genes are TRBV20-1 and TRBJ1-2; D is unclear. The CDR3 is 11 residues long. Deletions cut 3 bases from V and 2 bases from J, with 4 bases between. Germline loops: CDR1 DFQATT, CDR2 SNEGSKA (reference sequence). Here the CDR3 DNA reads TGCAGTGCTAGCAACAACTATGGCTACACCTTC. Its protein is CSASNNYGYTF.

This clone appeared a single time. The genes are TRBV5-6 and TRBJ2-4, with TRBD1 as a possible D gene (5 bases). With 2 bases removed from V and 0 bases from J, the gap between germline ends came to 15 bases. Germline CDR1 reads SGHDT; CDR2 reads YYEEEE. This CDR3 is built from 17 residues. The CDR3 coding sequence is TGTGCCAGCAGCTTCGTTCAGGGTTCACTAGCCAAAAACATTCAGTACTTC. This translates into CASSFVQGSLAKNIQYF.

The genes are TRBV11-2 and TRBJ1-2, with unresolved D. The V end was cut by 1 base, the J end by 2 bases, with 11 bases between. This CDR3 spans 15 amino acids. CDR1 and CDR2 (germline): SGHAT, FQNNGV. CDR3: CASSLVGYTNYGYTF. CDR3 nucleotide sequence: TGTGCCAGCAGCTTAGTGGGGTACACGAACTATGGCTACACCTTC.

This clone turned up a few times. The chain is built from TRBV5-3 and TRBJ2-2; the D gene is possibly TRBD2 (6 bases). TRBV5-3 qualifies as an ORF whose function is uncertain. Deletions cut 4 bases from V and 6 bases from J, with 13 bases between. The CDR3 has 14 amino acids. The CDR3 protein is CARSPGLRPGELFF. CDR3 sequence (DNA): TGTGCCAGAAGCCCGGGACTGCGCCCCGGGGAGCTGTTTTTT.

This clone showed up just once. This CDR3 is CASSLGFTANSPLHF. CDR3 bases: TGTGCCAGCAGCTTAGGCTTTACGGCCAATTCACCCCTCCACTTT. The chain joins TRBV7-2 to TRBJ1-6; D is unclear. Germline lookup yields CDR1 SGHTA and CDR2 FQGNSA. The CDR3 spans 15 residues. V was cut by 1 base and J by 7 bases, with 11 bases left in between.

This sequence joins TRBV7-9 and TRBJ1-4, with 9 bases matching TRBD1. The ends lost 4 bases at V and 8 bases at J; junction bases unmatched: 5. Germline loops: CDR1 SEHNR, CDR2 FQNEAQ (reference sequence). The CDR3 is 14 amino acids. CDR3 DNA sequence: TGTGCCAGCAGCTCCCTACAGGGGGCAGAAAAACTGTTTTTT. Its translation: CASSSLQGAEKLFF.

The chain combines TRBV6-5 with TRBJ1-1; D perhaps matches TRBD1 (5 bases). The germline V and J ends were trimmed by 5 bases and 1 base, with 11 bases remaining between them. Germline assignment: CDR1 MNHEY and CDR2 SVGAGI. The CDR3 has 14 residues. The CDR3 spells CASSGSTGNTEAFF. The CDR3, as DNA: TGTGCCAGCAGTGGATCCACAGGGAACACTGAAGCTTTCTTT.

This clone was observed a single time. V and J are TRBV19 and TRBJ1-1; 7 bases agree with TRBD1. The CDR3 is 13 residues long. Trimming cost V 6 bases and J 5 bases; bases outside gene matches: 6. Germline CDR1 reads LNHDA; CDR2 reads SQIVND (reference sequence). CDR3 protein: CASRQGYGTEAFF. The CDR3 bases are TGTGCCAGTAGACAGGGGTATGGGACTGAAGCTTTCTTT.

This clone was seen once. CDR3 sequence reads: CSVERGNYGYTF. CDR3 DNA sequence: TGCAGCGTTGAGCGGGGAAACTATGGCTACACCTTC. The rearrangement uses TRBV29-1 and TRBJ1-2; no clear D gene. With 3 bases removed from V and 2 bases from J, the gap between germline ends came to 7 bases. The CDR3 runs 12 residues. Germline V gene sequence: CDR1 SQVTM, CDR2 ANQGSEA.

As DNA, the CDR3 is TGTGCCATCAGTGAAGAGCCCAACACTGAAGCTTTCTTT. Its translation is CAISEEPNTEAFF. This chain links TRBV10-3 with TRBJ1-1; unclear D gene. Germline-derived CDR1 and CDR2 are ENHRY and SYGVKD. There are 13 residues in the CDR3. Trimming pared 3 bases from V and 2 bases from J, leaving 7 bases between.